The rows below give T cell receptor beta chains drawn from one sample of a study of T cell responses to AZD1222 COVID-19 vaccine. Method: immunoSEQ multiplex PCR; TCRdb's copy keeps in-frame clones and lacks some. The sample has more than 85,000 clones, approximately 88% seen once. The sequenced sample was peripheral blood, obtained on day 0 of AZD1222 vaccination. The receptor set was obtained from an adult in good health. Each CDR3 is given with its conserved first and last residue. A D gene is named only where the DNA matches it firmly. Some rows have no size entry. The others give once, few or many, or a class for an expanded clone.

clone size	D gene	J gene	V gene	CDR3 protein	CDR3 DNA
-	-	TRBJ2-1	TRBV28	CASSFLNEQFF	TGTGCCAGCAGTTTTCTCAATGAGCAGTTCTTC
-	-	TRBJ2-1	TRBV5-6	CASSSIPLYNEQFF	TGTGCCAGCAGCTCAATACCTCTGTACAATGAGCAGTTCTTC
-	TRBD1	TRBJ1-5	TRBV19	CASSLWDRDNQPQHF	TGTGCCAGTAGTCTATGGGACAGGGACAATCAGCCCCAGCATTTT
-	-	TRBJ1-3	TRBV2	CASSEATRDTIYF	TGTGCCAGCAGTGAAGCTACTAGGGACACCATATATTTT
-	-	TRBJ2-3	TRBV6-1	CASSELAGSTDTQYF	TGTGCCAGCAGTGAACTGGCAGGGAGCACAGATACGCAGTATTTT
-	TRBD1	TRBJ1-6	TRBV18	CASSRDRSNSPLHF	TGTGCCAGCTCACGGGACAGGTCTAATTCACCCCTCCACTTT
-	-	TRBJ1-1	TRBV10-3	CAITAGAGTEAFF	TGTGCCATCACAGCAGGGGCAGGGACTGAAGCTTTCTTT
-	-	TRBJ2-7	TRBV28	CASSFEGFSYEQYF	TGTGCCAGCAGTTTCGAGGGTTTCTCCTACGAGCAGTACTTC
-	-	TRBJ1-2	TRBV7-8	CASSHPREEGYTF	TGTGCCAGCAGCCACCCGAGGGAGGAGGGCTACACCTTC
-	TRBD1	TRBJ2-7	TRBV7-9	CASSSPRTGIPSEQYF	TGTGCCAGCAGCTCACCTCGGACAGGGATACCTTCCGAGCAGTACTTC
-	TRBD2	TRBJ2-7	TRBV5-1	CASSLGPGGLSSYEQYF	TGCGCCAGCAGCTTGGGGCCGGGAGGGCTAAGCTCCTACGAGCAGTACTTC
-	-	TRBJ2-3	TRBV9	CASSPRLEATDTQYF	TGTGCCAGCAGCCCCCGACTAGAAGCGACAGATACGCAGTATTTT
once	TRBD2	TRBJ2-3	TRBV3-1/TRBV3-2	CASSPIAGGPTDTQYF	TGTGCCAGCAGCCCCATAGCGGGAGGGCCGACAGATACGCAGTATTTT
once	TRBD1	TRBJ1-6	TRBV2	CASSGGQGTGSPLHF	TGTGCCAGCAGCGGGGGACAGGGTACGGGCTCACCCCTCCACTTT
-	-	TRBJ1-4	TRBV3-1/TRBV3-2	CASSQGATWGEKLFF	TGTGCCAGCAGCCAGGGAGCGACCTGGGGTGAAAAACTGTTTTTT
-	TRBD1	TRBJ1-1	TRBV19	CASSWGTGGSDTEAFF	TGTGCCAGTAGCTGGGGGACAGGGGGTTCCGACACTGAAGCTTTCTTT
-	-	TRBJ1-1	TRBV11-2	CASSRDGGVNEAFF	TGTGCCAGCAGCCGGGACGGAGGCGTTAATGAAGCTTTCTTT
-	-	TRBJ2-7	TRBV11-3	CASSLGLLDEQYF	TGTGCCAGCAGCTTAGGCCTCCTTGACGAGCAGTACTTC
-	TRBD1	TRBJ1-1	TRBV6-5	CASGTGGIEAFF	TGTGCCAGCGGTACAGGGGGGATTGAAGCTTTCTTT
-	TRBD1	TRBJ1-5	TRBV4-2	CASSLDRGDQPQHF	TGTGCCAGCAGCTTGGACAGGGGTGATCAGCCCCAGCATTTT
-	-	TRBJ1-5	TRBV19	CASNGSNQPQHF	TGTGCCAGTAACGGCAGTAATCAGCCCCAGCATTTT
-	-	TRBJ2-1	TRBV5-1	CASSALLGEQFF	TGCGCCAGCAGCGCCTTACTCGGCGAGCAGTTCTTC
-	-	TRBJ1-1	TRBV10-3	CAISEWGSRNTEAFF	TGTGCCATCAGTGAGTGGGGCAGCAGGAACACTGAAGCTTTCTTT
-	TRBD1	TRBJ2-1	TRBV2	CASMDRASWSYNEQFF	TGTGCCAGCATGGACAGGGCTTCATGGTCCTACAATGAGCAGTTCTTC
-	-	TRBJ2-7	TRBV5-8	CASSFQVGEQYF	TGTGCCAGCAGCTTTCAAGTTGGCGAGCAGTACTTC
-	TRBD1	TRBJ1-5	TRBV28	CASSLSKGQGTQPQHF	TGTGCCAGCAGTTTATCTAAGGGACAGGGGACTCAGCCCCAGCATTTT
-	TRBD2	TRBJ2-5	TRBV7-8	CASSSGLAGETQYF	TGTGCCAGCAGCTCGGGACTAGCGGGAGAGACCCAGTACTTC
-	-	TRBJ1-3	TRBV7-9	CASSPPIPPSGNTIYF	TGTGCCAGCAGCCCCCCAATTCCCCCCTCTGGAAACACCATATATTTT
-	-	TRBJ1-5	TRBV23-1	CASSQWDPYSNQPQHF	TGCGCCAGCAGTCAATGGGACCCCTATAGCAATCAGCCCCAGCATTTT
once	TRBD1	TRBJ2-5	TRBV6-6	CASSYGDREPQETQYF	TGTGCCAGCAGTTACGGGGACAGGGAGCCCCAAGAGACCCAGTACTTC
-	-	TRBJ2-1	TRBV19	CASSGGNYNEQFF	TGTGCCAGTAGCGGGGGAAACTACAATGAGCAGTTCTTC
-	-	TRBJ2-3	TRBV18	CASSPSRPRSTDTQYF	TGTGCCAGCTCACCATCGCGGCCACGCAGCACAGATACGCAGTATTTT
-	-	TRBJ2-5	TRBV14	CASSERLGLRVQETQYF	TGTGCCAGCAGCGAACGCCTGGGACTGCGGGTTCAAGAGACCCAGTACTTC
-	TRBD2	TRBJ2-2	TRBV15	CATSRYTPTSGRVAGELFF	TGTGCCACCAGCAGATACACTCCTACTAGCGGGAGGGTGGCCGGGGAGCTGTTTTTT
-	-	TRBJ1-1	TRBV11-3	CASSPGTSNTEAFF	TGTGCCAGCAGCCCGGGGACATCGAACACTGAAGCTTTCTTT
-	TRBD2	TRBJ2-1	TRBV5-5	CASSLRATSAVLTHNEQFF	TGTGCCAGCAGCCTGAGAGCAACTAGCGCCGTACTGACTCACAATGAGCAGTTCTTC
-	TRBD1	TRBJ1-6	TRBV7-6	CASSSRQGSNSPLHF	TGTGCCAGCAGCTCGCGACAGGGGTCGAATTCACCCCTCCACTTT
-	TRBD2	TRBJ2-1	TRBV5-4	CASSILSGGVDNEQFF	TGTGCCAGCAGCATCCTTAGCGGGGGGGTCGACAATGAGCAGTTCTTC
-	-	TRBJ1-4	TRBV7-2	CASSLGPWNELFF	TGTGCCAGCAGCTTAGGACCCTGGAATGAGCTGTTTTTT
-	-	TRBJ2-3	TRBV4-2	CASSQALSDTQYF	TGTGCCAGCAGCCAAGCTCTATCAGATACGCAGTATTTT